A single sample gave rise to the 16 T cell receptor beta chains below, sequenced in a study of shared clonotypes between healthy human individuals. Assay used: immunoSEQ multiplex PCR; TCRdb lists only in-frame clones, some missing. The table lists some 1,400,000 clones, approximately 96% of them singletons. The sample taken for sequencing was naive CD4+ T cells sorted from blood. Sample subset: CD45RA+ positively selected. These receptors were obtained from a man under 40 in good health.

This chain joins TRBV5-4 and TRBJ1-2; 7 positions match TRBD1. Trimming at V came to 4 bases and at J to 3 bases, leaving 3 bases not matched to a gene. Germline V gene sequence: CDR1 SGHNT, CDR2 YYREEE (reference sequence). The CDR3 length is 13 residues. The DNA for the CDR3 is TGTGCCAGCAGCGTAGGACAGGACTATGGCTACACCTTC. Protein sequence: CASSVGQDYGYTF.

The chain joins TRBV7-2 to TRBJ2-3, with TRBD1 matching over 7 bases. Germline V gene data show CDR1 as SGHTA and CDR2 as FQGNSA. This CDR3 is 14 amino acids long. Germline trimming cut 5 bases from V and 4 bases from J; bases unmatched to any gene: 6. The CDR3 bases are TGTGCCAGCAGCACAAGACAGGGATCAGATACGCAGTATTTT. The encoded protein is CASSTRQGSDTQYF. The whole variable domain, filled in from reference TRBV7-2 and TRBJ2-3, reads GAGVSQSPSNKVTEKGKDVELRCDPISGHTALYWYRQSLGQGLEFLIYFQGNSAPDKSGLPSDRFSAERTGGSVSTLTIQRTQQEDSAVYLCASSTRQGSDTQYFGPGTRLTVL.

The chain couples TRBV10-2 to TRBJ2-3, with D perhaps TRBD1 (6 bases). The V end was cut by 6 bases, the J end by 3 bases, with 28 bases between. Germline CDR1 WSHSY, CDR2 SAAADI. This CDR3 comprises 19 residues. The CDR3 sequence is CASSLIGRGGRVGTDTQYF. The CDR3 bases are TGCGCCAGCAGCCTGATAGGGCGTGGGGGCCGAGTTGGGACAGATACGCAGTATTTT.

This sequence joins TRBV28 and TRBJ2-1; 9 bases match TRBD1. Trimming took 6 bases from V and 4 from J; bases not matched to a gene: 7. The CDR3 has 15 amino acids. Per germline, CDR1 MDHEN and CDR2 SYDVKM. Written as DNA, the CDR3 is TGTGCCAGCAGGGACTCCGGGACAGGGTACAATGAGCAGTTCTTC. Protein sequence: CASRDSGTGYNEQFF.

The CDR3 sequence is CASSSRSGTGYYEQYF. The DNA for the CDR3 is TGTGCCAGCAGCAGTCGTTCCGGGACAGGGTACTACGAGCAGTACTTC. The chain joins TRBV7-2 to TRBJ2-7; TRBD1 aligns across 9 bases. Trimming removed 5 bases from V and 3 bases from J; junction bases left unmatched: 11. CDR3 length: 16 amino acids. The germline V gene encodes CDR1 SGHTA and CDR2 FQGNSA. Full variable domain (outside the CDR3, taken from reference TRBV7-2 and TRBJ2-7): GAGVSQSPSNKVTEKGKDVELRCDPISGHTALYWYRQSLGQGLEFLIYFQGNSAPDKSGLPSDRFSAERTGGSVSTLTIQRTQQEDSAVYLCASSSRSGTGYYEQYFGPGTRLTVT.

The chain uses TRBV11-2 and TRBJ2-3, with a possible D match to TRBD2 (6 bases). Germline V gene sequence: CDR1 SGHAT, CDR2 FQNNGV. The CDR3 extends over 13 amino acids. Deletions cut 8 bases from V and 1 base from J, with 10 bases between. The chain's CDR3 is CASRRGRTDTQYF. Here the CDR3 DNA reads TGTGCCAGCCGGAGGGGCCGCACAGATACGCAGTATTTT.

The CDR3, as DNA: TGCGCCAGCAGCTCAACTCATTCCACAGATACGCAGTATTTT. Protein: CASSSTHSTDTQYF. V and J are TRBV5-1 and TRBJ2-3; no clear D gene. This CDR3 has 14 residues. Trimming removed 3 bases from V and 2 bases from J, with 10 bases in between. Per germline, CDR1 SGHRS and CDR2 YFSETQ.

This clone has only one observation. The chain employs TRBV9 and TRBJ1-1; D is unresolved. From germline, CDR1 is SGDLS and CDR2 YYNGEE. The V end was cut by 4 bases, the J end by 1 base, with 14 bases between. The CDR3 has 15 residues. The CDR3 spells CASSPDPGSNTEAFF. In DNA, the CDR3 is TGTGCCAGCAGCCCTGACCCGGGGTCGAACACTGAAGCTTTCTTT. The whole variable domain, remainder taken from reference TRBV9 and TRBJ1-1, is DSGVTQTPKHLITATGQRVTLRCSPRSGDLSVYWYQQSLDQGLQFLIQYYNGEERAKGNILERFSAQQFPDLHSELNLSSLELGDSALYFCASSPDPGSNTEAFFGQGTRLTVV.

The rearrangement uses TRBV5-1 and TRBJ1-5, with TRBD1 as a possible D gene (5 bases). Trimming removed 0 bases at V and 6 bases at J, with 10 bases between. This CDR3 comprises 14 residues. Germline V gene lookup returns CDR1 SGHRS and CDR2 YFSETQ. The CDR3 loop reads CASSLDGAGQPQHF. The CDR3 coding sequence is TGCGCCAGCAGCTTGGACGGGGCGGGTCAGCCCCAGCATTTT.

The chain uses TRBV9 and TRBJ2-3, with TRBD2 identical over 8 bases. CDR1 and CDR2 from the germline V gene are SGDLS and YYNGEE. The CDR3 has 16 amino acids. J gave up 1 base and V 0 bases, and 4 bases lay outside the gene matches. CDR3 loop: CASSVVAAGGTDTQYF. CDR3 nucleotides: TGTGCCAGCAGCGTAGTGGCAGCGGGAGGCACAGATACGCAGTATTTT.

This rearrangement joins TRBV7-9 to TRBJ1-4; D unclear. Germline V gene data show CDR1 as SEHNR and CDR2 as FQNEAQ (reference sequence). This CDR3 is 12 amino acids long. V was shortened by 4 bases and J by 14 bases, with 14 bases between the two germline ends. DNA for the CDR3: TGTGCCAGCAGCTCCAAAGGCTCGTGGCTGTTTTTT. This sequence encodes CASSSKGSWLFF. The full variable domain, its missing parts supplied by reference TRBV7-9 and TRBJ1-4, is DTGVSQNPRHKITKRGQNVTFRCDPISEHNRLYWYRQTLGQGPEFLTYFQNEAQLEKSRLLSDRFSAERPKGSFSTLEIQRTEQGDSAMYLCASSSKGSWLFFGSGTQLSVL.

CDR3 region: CAISPRGQSYEQYF. DNA of the CDR3: TGTGCCATCAGCCCGAGGGGACAGTCCTACGAGCAGTACTTC. The rearrangement links TRBV10-3 to TRBJ2-7; 7 bases map to TRBD1. Looked up from germline, CDR1 is ENHRY and CDR2 is SYGVKD. With V trimmed by 6 bases and J by 1 base, 6 bases remained unmatched. This CDR3 has 14 amino acids.

This clone was observed a few times. This chain connects TRBV18 to TRBJ2-5; 11 nucleotides line up with TRBD2. The CDR3 totals 15 residues. V lost 2 bases, J lost 2 bases, and 1 base stayed unmatched. Per the germline V gene, CDR1 is KGHSH and CDR2 is LQKENI. The CDR3 spells CASSPASGRQETQYF. CDR3 bases: TGTGCCAGCTCACCAGCTAGCGGGAGGCAAGAGACCCAGTACTTC.

The chain is built from TRBV6-5 and TRBJ1-1; D is unclear. Germline CDR1 is MNHEY and CDR2 is SVGAGI. CDR3 length: 12 amino acids. The ends were cut back, 7 bases at V and 7 bases at J, with 13 bases in the middle. The CDR3 region is CASNLLDGEAFF. DNA of the CDR3: TGTGCCAGCAACCTCTTGGACGGTGAAGCTTTCTTT.

J is TRBJ1-1 and V is TRBV4-3, with a tentative D call TRBD1 (5 bases). The V gene's germline CDR1 is LGHNA and CDR2 YSLEER. This CDR3 is 16 amino acids long. V shed 1 base and J shed 4 bases, with 16 bases lying between them. The CDR3 region is CASSQGSPGLGTEAFF. The CDR3 DNA reads TGCGCCAGCAGCCAAGGTAGTCCAGGGCTTGGCACTGAAGCTTTCTTT.

V is TRBV6-5 and J is TRBJ2-1; 9 bases match TRBD2. The CDR3 contains 14 residues. Per the germline V gene, CDR1 is MNHEY and CDR2 is SVGAGI. Unmatched junction bases numbered 14, after V lost 5 bases and J lost 15 bases. The CDR3 here is CASSPLAGGNTRFF. CDR3 nucleotide sequence: TGTGCCAGCAGTCCCCTGGCGGGAGGGAATACTCGGTTCTTC.